The text below deals with one TCR beta chain. The data were obtained in a study of T cell clonotyping in hematopoietic cell transplantation. Trimming removed 2 bases from V and 3 bases from J, with 14 bases in between. The CDR3 has 15 residues. Germline V gene lookup returns CDR1 SGHTA and CDR2 FQGNSA. Repertoires were generated with immunoSEQ multiplex PCR, while TCRdb's copy carries only in-frame clones and drops some. The sample has 45,000 to 60,000 clones, 65% to 90% seen once. Time point denoted: recipient sample about 28 days before transplant, after cytoreduction. Sequencing used peripheral blood mononuclear cells, obtained before stem cell transplant. The sequence derives from a man aged 55 to 70 with biphenotypic leukemia. Some clones in this sample may be carry-over from other donors' samples. The rearrangement joins TRBV7-2 to TRBJ2-7; possibly TRBD1 for D (6 bases). The CDR3 spells CASSLRAGVYYEQYF. The CDR3 coding sequence is TGTGCCAGCAGCTTACGGGCAGGGGTATACTACGAGCAGTACTTC.